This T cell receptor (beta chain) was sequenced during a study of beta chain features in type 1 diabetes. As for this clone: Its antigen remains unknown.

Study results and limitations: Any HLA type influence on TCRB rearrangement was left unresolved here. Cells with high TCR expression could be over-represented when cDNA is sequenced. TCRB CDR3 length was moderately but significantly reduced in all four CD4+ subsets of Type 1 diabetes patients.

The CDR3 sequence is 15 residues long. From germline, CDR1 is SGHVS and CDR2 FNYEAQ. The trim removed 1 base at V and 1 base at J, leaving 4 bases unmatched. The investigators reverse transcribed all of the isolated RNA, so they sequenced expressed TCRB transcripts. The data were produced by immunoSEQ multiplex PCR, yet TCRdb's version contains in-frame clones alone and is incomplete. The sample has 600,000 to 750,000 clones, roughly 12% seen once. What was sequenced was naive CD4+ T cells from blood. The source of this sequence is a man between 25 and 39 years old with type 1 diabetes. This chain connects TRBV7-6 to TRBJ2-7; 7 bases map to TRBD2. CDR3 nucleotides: TGTGCCAGCAGCTTAGACGGGGGGAATTCCTACGAGCAGTACTTC. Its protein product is CASSLDGGNSYEQYF.